The 21 T cell receptor beta chains presented below share a single source sample, sequenced in a study of cytomegalovirus exposure and HLA in healthy donors. The primer mix had 60 Vbeta and 13 Jbeta primers. TCRdb's table, derived via immunoSEQ multiplex PCR, lists solely in-frame clones and lacks some. The sample has approximately 73,000 clones, about 60% seen once. The sequenced material came from PBMCs. The receptors stem from a man aged 30-40 years in good health and CMV-seropositive.

The chain recombines TRBV19 with TRBJ2-3; TRBD2 matches 10 bases. Germline V lookup: CDR1 LNHDA, CDR2 SQIVND (reference sequence). V lost 4 bases to trimming and J lost 4 bases; unmatched junction nucleotides: 8. The CDR3 runs to 16 residues. CDR3: CASSTQRGGYADTQYF. The CDR3 nucleotides read TGTGCCAGTAGTACCCAGCGGGGGGGTTACGCAGATACGCAGTATTTT.

The chain links TRBV9 to TRBJ2-7, with 13 bases identical to TRBD2. The V segment lost 0 bases and the J segment 0 bases; nucleotides outside the gene matches: 3. Germline V gene sequence: CDR1 SGDLS, CDR2 YYNGEE. The CDR3 runs to 17 residues. CDR3 bases: TGTGCCAGCAGCGTAGGGACTAGCGGGGGTGACTCCTACGAGCAGTACTTC. This gives the protein CASSVGTSGGDSYEQYF.

The chain combines TRBV2 with TRBJ1-2; maybe TRBD1 (5 bases). V lost 3 bases to trimming and J lost 4 bases, with 18 bases between them. Germline V gene data show CDR1 as SNHLY and CDR2 as FYNNEI. The length of the CDR3 is 16 residues. The CDR3 sequence is CASSDRVRVVIYGYTF. CDR3 nucleotide sequence: TGTGCCAGCAGTGACAGGGTCAGGGTAGTCATCTATGGCTACACCTTC.

This clone was seen more than once but under ten times. This chain connects TRBV6-4 to TRBJ2-1; 9 bases map to TRBD2. V was clipped by 2 bases and J by 1 base; unmatched bases: 0. CDR3 length equals 15 residues. Germline V gene sequence: CDR1 MRHNA, CDR2 SNTAGT. Here the CDR3 reads CASSDTSGSYNEQFF. In DNA form, the CDR3 reads TGTGCCAGCAGTGACACTAGCGGGTCCTACAATGAGCAGTTCTTC.

This clone showed up just a few times. V and J are TRBV6-1 and TRBJ1-5; maybe TRBD1 (5 bases). V lost 2 bases and J 7 bases, leaving 9 bases between the germline ends. The CDR3 is 13 residues long. In germline, CDR1 is MNHNS, CDR2 SASEGT. CDR3 sequence (DNA): TGTGCCAGCAGTGAACTGGGGGGACAGCCCCAGCATTTT. It translates to CASSELGGQPQHF.

This clone was seen a few times. This chain links TRBV5-6 with TRBJ1-6; TRBD1 agrees at 10 bases. Per germline, CDR1 SGHDT and CDR2 YYEEEE. Unmatched junction bases numbered 3, after V lost 3 bases and J lost 3 bases. The CDR3 extends over 16 amino acids. CDR3 sequence reads: CASSSWDRGYNSPLHF. CDR3 bases: TGTGCCAGCAGCTCATGGGACAGGGGCTATAATTCACCCCTCCACTTT. The full variable domain, with the rest looked up from reference TRBV5-6 and TRBJ1-6, is DAGVTQSPTHLIKTRGQQVTLRCSPKSGHDTVSWYQQALGQGPQFIFQYYEEEERQRGNFPDRFSGHQFPNYSSELNVNALLLGDSALYLCASSSWDRGYNSPLHFGNGTRLTVT.

This clone was found once. V is TRBV7-9 and J is TRBJ1-5; no clear D. The V end lost 1 base, the J end lost 6 bases, and 10 bases lay between the germline ends. This CDR3 is 14 amino acids long. Germline CDR1 reads SEHNR; CDR2 reads FQNEAQ (reference sequence). CDR3 sequence reads: CASSLGREGQPQHF. CDR3 sequence (DNA): TGTGCCAGCAGCTTAGGGAGGGAGGGTCAGCCCCAGCATTTT.

A few counts support this clone. The chain employs TRBV6-5 and TRBJ2-2; the D gene is possibly TRBD1 (6 bases). Germline CDR1 and CDR2: MNHEY and SVGAGI. V gave up 2 bases and J gave up 6 bases, with 7 bases separating them. CDR3 length: 13 amino acids. The CDR3 nucleotides are TGTGCCAGCAGTTACGAGGGGGCCGGGGAGCTGTTTTTT. The encoded protein is CASSYEGAGELFF.

The chain employs TRBV5-6 and TRBJ1-3; D not resolved. The V end lost 1 base, the J end lost 4 bases, and 6 bases lay between the germline ends. CDR1 and CDR2 (germline): SGHDT, YYEEEE. The CDR3 has 13 amino acids. The CDR3: CASSLLQGNTIYF. The CDR3 DNA follows: TGTGCCAGCAGCTTGTTACAGGGAAACACCATATATTTT.

The chain uses TRBV19 and TRBJ2-7; 7 bases align to TRBD1. Germline V gene data show CDR1 as LNHDA and CDR2 as SQIVND (reference sequence). V trimming: 9 bases; J trimming: 6 bases; junction bases outside the gene matches: 11. This CDR3 is built from 13 residues. The CDR3 reads CARTGLTSLEQYF. CDR3 nucleotide sequence: TGTGCCAGGACAGGGCTAACTTCTCTCGAGCAGTACTTC.

This clone showed up just once. The rearrangement links TRBV7-3 to TRBJ1-6; D is unresolved. Germline CDR1 SGHTA, CDR2 FQGTGA. The CDR3 is 13 residues long. V was cut by 0 bases and J by 12 bases, with 9 bases left in between. CDR3 in amino acids: CASSLTRGEPLHF. The DNA of the CDR3 is TGTGCCAGCAGCTTAACGCGGGGAGAACCCCTCCACTTT.

This sequence joins TRBV29-1 and TRBJ2-1; 10 nucleotides agree with TRBD2. This CDR3 spans 13 amino acids. Germline lookup yields CDR1 SQVTM and CDR2 ANQGSEA. The ends lost 7 bases at V and 4 bases at J; junction bases unmatched: 4. The chain's CDR3 is CSAGTSDYNEQFF. The CDR3 DNA is TGCAGCGCGGGGACTAGCGATTACAATGAGCAGTTCTTC.

A remark on this clone: Being one base from a much bigger clone, this may be a read error. This sequence joins TRBV6-6 and TRBJ2-5, with D unclear. The DNA matches TRBJ2-7 better at its end, which makes the J call doubtful. CDR3 length equals 16 residues. Germline CDR1 and CDR2: MNHNY and SVGAGI (reference sequence). The CDR3 region is CASSYPKNSLPYEQYF. DNA for the CDR3: TGTGCCAGCAGTTACCCCAAAAACTCTCTCCCCTACGAGCAGTACTTC.

CDR3 region: CASSYSSTGVATEAFF. The CDR3 DNA follows: TGTGCCAGCAGTTACTCGAGCACAGGGGTTGCCACTGAAGCTTTCTTT. The rearrangement uses TRBV6-6 and TRBJ1-1; 7 bases are a match to TRBD1. Germline trimming cut 0 bases from V and 4 bases from J; bases unmatched to any gene: 8. The CDR3 extends over 16 amino acids. Germline V CDR1 and CDR2: MNHNY, SVGAGI (reference sequence).

J is TRBJ2-1 and V is TRBV5-6; a possible D gene is TRBD1 (5 bases). V gave up 4 bases and J gave up 4 bases, with 15 bases separating them. Per the germline V gene, CDR1 is SGHDT and CDR2 is YYEEEE. The CDR3 length is 15 residues. The CDR3 region has the DNA TGTGCCAGCAGCGCCGAAGGGGAACCGTACAATGAGCAGTTCTTC. Protein product: CASSAEGEPYNEQFF.

The chain is built from TRBV4-1 and TRBJ1-1; 9 positions match TRBD1. Germline-derived CDR1 and CDR2 are MGHRA and YSYEKL. This CDR3 has 13 amino acids. V shed 0 bases and J 10 bases; nucleotides not matched to a gene: 3. The CDR3 DNA follows: TGCGCCAGCAGCCAAGATGGGACAGGGATAGCTTTCTTT. Its translation is CASSQDGTGIAFF.

The gene calls are TRBV29-1 and TRBJ2-7; 10 bases align to TRBD1. Per germline, CDR1 SQVTM and CDR2 ANQGSEA. The CDR3 contains 13 residues. Trimming cost V 8 bases and J 3 bases; bases outside gene matches: 7. The CDR3 is CSITRTGGYEQYF. In nucleotides, the CDR3 is TGCAGCATCACCAGGACAGGGGGCTACGAGCAGTACTTC.

This rearrangement joins TRBV29-1 to TRBJ1-1, with D tentatively TRBD1 (5 bases). This CDR3 spans 14 amino acids. Germline CDR1 reads SQVTM; CDR2 reads ANQGSEA. Trimming pared 5 bases from V and 5 bases from J, leaving 18 bases between. CDR3 DNA sequence: TGCAGCGTTAACCTCGGGGGAGGAGGAACTGAAGCTTTCTTT. Its protein is CSVNLGGGGTEAFF.

Here the CDR3 reads CTSSPGQGCFYEQYF. In DNA, the CDR3 is TGCACCAGCAGCCCCGGACAGGGGTGTTTTTACGAGCAGTACTTC. The V and J genes are TRBV1 and TRBJ2-7; the table's D gene call, TRBD1, was not cross checked with the DNA. TRBV1 is given as a pseudogene. The CDR3 runs 15 residues.

The table lists this clone with a few counts. The rearrangement joins TRBV27 to TRBJ2-5, with 10 bases that match TRBD2. Near its end, the DNA agrees better with TRBJ2-7, so the J call may be wrong. The CDR3 is 20 residues long. Germline CDR1 and CDR2: MNHEY and SMNVEV (reference sequence). The CDR3 here is CASSTNRPVNSGRLPYEQYF. CDR3 sequence (DNA): TGTGCCAGCAGTACCAACCGACCCGTAAATAGCGGGAGGCTCCCCTACGAGCAGTACTTC.

This clone was recorded many times. Other DNA sequences within the sample encode an identical CDR3. The V call is TRBV5-1, the J call TRBJ2-7; TRBD2 matches 8 bases. The germline CDR1 and CDR2 sequences are SGHRS and YFSETQ. Unmatched junction bases numbered 3, after V lost 0 bases and J lost 1 base. The CDR3 sequence is 15 residues long. The CDR3 reads CASSLEAGGSYEQYF. CDR3 in DNA: TGCGCCAGCAGCTTGGAGGCGGGAGGATCCTACGAGCAGTACTTC.